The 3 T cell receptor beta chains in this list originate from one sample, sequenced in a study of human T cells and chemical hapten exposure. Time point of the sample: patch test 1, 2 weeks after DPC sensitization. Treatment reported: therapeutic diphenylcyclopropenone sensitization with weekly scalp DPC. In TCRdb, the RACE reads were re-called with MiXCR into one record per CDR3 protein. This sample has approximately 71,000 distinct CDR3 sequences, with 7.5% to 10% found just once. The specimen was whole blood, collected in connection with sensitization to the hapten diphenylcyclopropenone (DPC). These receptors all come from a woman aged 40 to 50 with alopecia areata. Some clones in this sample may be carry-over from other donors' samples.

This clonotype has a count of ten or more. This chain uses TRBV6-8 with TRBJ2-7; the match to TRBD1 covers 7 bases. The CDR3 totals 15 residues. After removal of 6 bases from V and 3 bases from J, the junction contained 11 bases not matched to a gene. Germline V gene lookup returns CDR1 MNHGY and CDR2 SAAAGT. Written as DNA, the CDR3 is TGTGCCAGCAGCCGTCAGGGGGAAGGAGGCTACGAGCAGTACTTC. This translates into CASSRQGEGGYEQYF.

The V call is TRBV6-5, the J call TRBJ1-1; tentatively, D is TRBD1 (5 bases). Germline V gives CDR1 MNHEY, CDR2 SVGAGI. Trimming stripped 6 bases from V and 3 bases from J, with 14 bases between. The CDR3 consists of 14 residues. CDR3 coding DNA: TGTGCCAGCAGCATTTATCAAGGGGACACTGAAGCTTTCTTT. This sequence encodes CASSIYQGDTEAFF.

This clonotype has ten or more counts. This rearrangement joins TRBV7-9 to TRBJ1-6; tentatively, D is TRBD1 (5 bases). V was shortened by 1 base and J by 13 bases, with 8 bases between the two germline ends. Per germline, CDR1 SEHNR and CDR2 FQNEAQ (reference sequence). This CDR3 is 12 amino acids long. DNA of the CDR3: TGTGCCAGCAGCTTAGGGGACCACCCCCTCCACTTT. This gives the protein CASSLGDHPLHF.